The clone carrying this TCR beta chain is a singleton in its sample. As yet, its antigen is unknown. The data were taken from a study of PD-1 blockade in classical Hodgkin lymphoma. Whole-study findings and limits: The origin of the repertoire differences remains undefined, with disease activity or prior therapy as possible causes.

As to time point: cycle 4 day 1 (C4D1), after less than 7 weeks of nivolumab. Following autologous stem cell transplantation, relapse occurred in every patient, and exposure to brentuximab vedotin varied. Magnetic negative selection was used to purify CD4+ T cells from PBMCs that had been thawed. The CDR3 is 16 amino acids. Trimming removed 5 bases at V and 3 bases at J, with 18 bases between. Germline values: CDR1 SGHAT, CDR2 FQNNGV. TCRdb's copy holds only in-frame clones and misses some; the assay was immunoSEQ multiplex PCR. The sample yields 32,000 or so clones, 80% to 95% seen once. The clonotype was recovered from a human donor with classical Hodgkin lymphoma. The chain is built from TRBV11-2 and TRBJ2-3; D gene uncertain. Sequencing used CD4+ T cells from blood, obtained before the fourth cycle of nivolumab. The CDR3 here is CASSPKPKTRTDTQYF. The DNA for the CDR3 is TGTGCCAGCAGCCCGAAACCCAAAACAAGGACAGATACGCAGTATTTT.